These 32 T cell receptor beta chains were all obtained from the same sample, sequenced in a study of breast tumors, draining lymph nodes, adjacent tissues. TCRdb redid the calling of the multiplex PCR reads with MiXCR, one entry per CDR3 protein. The data show some 38,000 distinct CDR3 sequences, with just over 35% seen just once and about a tenth held by the top ten. Sequences were obtained from breast tumor tissue. The receptors come from a female donor with breast cancer. Some clones in this sample may be carry-over from other donors' samples.

This clonotype has a count of ten or more. The chain is built from TRBV24-1 and TRBJ2-2; D gene unclear. V dropped 1 base and J dropped 0 bases, with 17 bases sitting between them. This CDR3 comprises 19 residues. Germline loops: CDR1 KGHDR, CDR2 SFDVKD. The DNA for the CDR3 is TGTGCCACCAGTGATTTTGGGCAGGCTCGGGCCGCGAACACCGGGGAGCTGTTTTTT. Translation gives CATSDFGQARAANTGELFF.

This clonotype has a count of ten or more. The rearrangement uses TRBV20-1 and TRBJ2-7; tentative D call: TRBD2 (6 bases). CDR3 length: 14 residues. Trimming took off 1 base at V and 2 bases at J, with 12 bases between the two ends. Germline CDR1 and CDR2: DFQATT and SNEGSKA (reference sequence). DNA of the CDR3: TGCAGTGCTAGAGCGGACTATTCTCCCTACGAGCAGTACTTC. Its protein is CSARADYSPYEQYF.

This clonotype was counted ten times or more. The V call is TRBV7-2, the J call TRBJ2-3; TRBD2 matches 15 bases. Germline CDR1 SGHTA, CDR2 FQGNSA. The CDR3 totals 18 residues. The V gene end was trimmed by 5 bases and the J gene end by 5 bases; junction bases not matched to a gene: 11. Written as DNA, the CDR3 is TGTGCCAGCAGCCCACCGGGACTAGCGGGAGGTCGCGGAGATACGCAGTATTTT. This sequence encodes CASSPPGLAGGRGDTQYF.

The sample holds many counts of this clonotype. The chain is built from TRBV6-5 and TRBJ1-2, with 12 bases that match TRBD1. This CDR3 region has 14 residues. Germline CDR1 and CDR2: MNHEY and SVGAGI. V was clipped by 5 bases and J by 8 bases; unmatched bases: 6. This CDR3 is CASSTTGTGGGYTF. For the CDR3, the DNA is TGTGCCAGCAGTACCACCGGGACAGGGGGCGGCTACACCTTC.

The chain joins TRBV4-1 to TRBJ2-1, with no clear D. V shed 6 bases and J shed 0 bases, with 12 bases lying between them. Germline CDR1 MGHRA, CDR2 YSYEKL. The CDR3 has 15 amino acids. The CDR3 DNA sequence: TGCGCCAGCAGTCGGACCGCGAGCTCCTACAATGAGCAGTTCTTC. Translating gives CASSRTASSYNEQFF.

This clonotype was seen repeatedly, ten times or more. The CDR3 is CSARLPGIYEQYF. CDR3 nucleotides: TGCAGTGCTAGACTCCCCGGTATCTACGAGCAGTACTTC. V usage is TRBV20-1 and J usage is TRBJ2-7; D gene ambiguous. Per germline, CDR1 DFQATT and CDR2 SNEGSKA (reference sequence). The CDR3 contains 13 residues. Between the trimmed V and J ends, which lost 2 bases and 3 bases, there was a span of 11 bases.

This clonotype was counted ten times or more. V gene TRBV25-1 combines with J gene TRBJ2-7; 9 bases are shared with TRBD2. The V gene's germline CDR1 is MGHDK and CDR2 SYGVNS. The V gene end was trimmed by 3 bases and the J gene end by 3 bases; junction bases not matched to a gene: 6. The CDR3 sequence is 15 residues long. Here the CDR3 DNA reads TGTGCCAGCAGTGATCCCCTAGCGGGAATCTACGAGCAGTACTTC. Translation gives CASSDPLAGIYEQYF.

V gene TRBV2 combines with J gene TRBJ2-3, with D perhaps matching TRBD2 (5 bases). Germline CDR1 is SNHLY and CDR2 is FYNNEI. Deletions cut 6 bases from V and 0 bases from J, with 10 bases between. This CDR3 has 14 amino acids. CDR3 nucleotides: TGTGCCAGCAGCGCGAGGACTAGCACAGATACGCAGTATTTT. Amino acid sequence: CASSARTSTDTQYF.

This clonotype was recorded many times. This chain's CDR3 is CASSSGQFEETQYF. In DNA form, the CDR3 reads TGTGCCAGCAGCTCGGGACAGTTTGAAGAGACCCAGTACTTC. V is TRBV11-2 and J is TRBJ2-5; 7 nucleotides agree with TRBD1. Germline V gives CDR1 SGHAT, CDR2 FQNNGV. Trimming removed 4 bases from V and 3 bases from J; junction bases left unmatched: 5. The CDR3 is 14 amino acids. The full variable domain, completed using reference TRBV11-2 and TRBJ2-5, is EAGVAQSPRYKIIEKRQSVAFWCNPISGHATLYWYQQILGQGPKLLIQFQNNGVVDDSQLPKDRFSAERLKGVDSTLKIQPAKLEDSAVYLCASSSGQFEETQYFGPGTRLLVL.

This clonotype was observed at least ten times. This chain links TRBV6-1 with TRBJ1-6; D not resolved. Germline lookup yields CDR1 MNHNS and CDR2 SASEGT. Trimming removed 3 bases at V and 8 bases at J, with 11 bases between. The CDR3 runs to 14 residues. Here the CDR3 reads CASSDQKSDSPLHF. The CDR3 bases are TGTGCCAGCAGTGATCAAAAGTCGGATTCACCCCTCCACTTT.

This clonotype has a count of ten or more. The genes are TRBV10-2 and TRBJ2-2, with a tentative D call TRBD2 (6 bases). V lost 0 bases and J lost 0, with 11 bases in between. The CDR3 sequence is 17 residues long. The germline gives CDR1 WSHSY, CDR2 SAAADI. The CDR3 bases are TGCGCCAGCAGTGAGTCGAGGAGGGCCGCGAACACCGGGGAGCTGTTTTTT. Amino acid sequence: CASSESRRAANTGELFF.

This clonotype came up many times. This sequence joins TRBV19 and TRBJ1-6, with D tentatively TRBD1 (6 bases). Germline CDR1 LNHDA, CDR2 SQIVND (reference sequence). The length of the CDR3 is 13 residues. V lost 5 bases and J lost 9, with 11 bases in between. The CDR3 DNA reads TGTGCCAGTAGTCTCACAGGGAGTTCACCCCTCCACTTT. Residues: CASSLTGSSPLHF.

This clonotype showed up just once. A much larger clone differs by one base, so this may be a read error. The chain is built from TRBV6-6 and TRBJ2-3, with D perhaps assigned TRBD1 or TRBD2 (5 bases each). Germline CDR1 reads MNHNY; CDR2 reads SVGAGI (reference sequence). The CDR3 sequence is 14 residues long. As DNA, the CDR3 is TGTGTCAGCAGTTACGGGACGGGTGGAGGTACGCAGTATTTT. Encoded protein: CVSSYGTGGGTQYF.

At least ten counts were recorded for this clonotype. In nucleotides, the CDR3 is TGCAGCGTTGGGTTCACGCTAGTTCGGTTTCCTACCTACAATGAGCAGTTCTTC. It codes for CSVGFTLVRFPTYNEQFF. This chain uses TRBV29-1 with TRBJ2-1; D call uncertain. Trimming took 4 bases from V and 2 from J, leaving 24 bases between them. In germline, CDR1 is SQVTM, CDR2 ANQGSEA. This CDR3 is 18 amino acids long.

This clonotype came up once. This chain uses TRBV11-3 with TRBJ1-2, with TRBD1 matching over 8 bases. V trimming: 1 base; J trimming: 8 bases; junction bases outside the gene matches: 12. This CDR3 comprises 16 residues. The germline gives CDR1 SGHNT, CDR2 YENEEA. The CDR3, as DNA: TGTGCCAGCAGCTTAGCTTCGGACAGGGCGGTTGGGGGCTACACCTTC. It yields the protein CASSLASDRAVGGYTF.

The rearrangement uses TRBV20-1 and TRBJ2-1, with 10 positions matching TRBD1. The germline V gene has CDR1 DFQATT and CDR2 SNEGSKA (reference sequence). The CDR3 runs 15 residues. V was pared by 6 bases and J by 0 bases, with 5 bases of the junction left unmatched. Here the CDR3 reads CSAQGQGSSYNEQFF. The CDR3 region has the DNA TGCAGTGCCCAGGGACAGGGGAGCTCCTACAATGAGCAGTTCTTC.

Regarding this clonotype: Since a much larger clone is just one base distant, this may be a read error. The CDR3 does not end in the conserved phenylalanine or tryptophan, so this is likely a read error. This chain connects TRBV4-3 to TRBJ2-2; D is tentatively TRBD1 or TRBD2 (6 bases each). The germline V and J ends were trimmed by 4 bases and 6 bases, with 12 bases remaining between them. The CDR3 is 14 residues long. CDR1 and CDR2 from the germline V gene are LGHNA and YSLEER. This CDR3 is CASSPDRRAGELFV. The DNA of the CDR3 is TGCGCCAGCAGCCCCGACAGGAGGGCCGGGGAGCTGTTTGTT.

This chain's CDR3 is CASSSTQGQPGGYTF. The DNA of the CDR3 is TGTGCCAGCAGCTCAACCCAGGGGCAACCGGGAGGCTACACCTTC. The rearrangement uses TRBV7-2 and TRBJ1-2, with D perhaps matching TRBD1 (6 bases). The V end was cut by 4 bases, the J end by 8 bases, with 20 bases between. In germline, CDR1 is SGHTA, CDR2 FQGNSA. The CDR3 covers 15 residues.

This clonotype has ten or more counts. The rearrangement links TRBV2 to TRBJ2-3; 14 nucleotides match TRBD2. The ends lost 5 bases at V and 6 bases at J; junction bases unmatched: 7. The CDR3 sequence is 16 residues long. The germline V gene encodes CDR1 SNHLY and CDR2 FYNNEI. The DNA of the CDR3 is TGTGCCAGCAGTATGGGGACTAGCGGGAGCAGGGATACGCAGTATTTT. Residues: CASSMGTSGSRDTQYF.

This clonotype occurred many times. The V call is TRBV7-9, the J call TRBJ1-2; 9 bases align to TRBD1. Trimming took 3 bases from V and 4 from J; bases not matched to a gene: 6. The CDR3 runs to 15 residues. Germline V gene lookup returns CDR1 SEHNR and CDR2 FQNEAQ (reference sequence). The DNA of the CDR3 is TGTGCCAGCAGCTTCGAGACAGGGGGGCTCTATGGCTACACCTTC. It translates to CASSFETGGLYGYTF.

A few counts support this clonotype. This chain uses TRBV11-2 with TRBJ1-4; possible D gene TRBD1, 6 bases. Between the trimmed V and J ends, which lost 6 bases and 8 bases, there was a span of 19 bases. Germline loops: CDR1 SGHAT, CDR2 FQNNGV. The CDR3 runs to 15 residues. This CDR3 is CASSTRTGSWEKLFF. DNA for the CDR3: TGTGCCAGCAGTACACGCACAGGGAGTTGGGAAAAACTGTTTTTT.

This clonotype showed up many times. The chain has TRBV20-1 and TRBJ2-7, with 8 bases matching TRBD1. The CDR3 sequence is 14 residues long. V gave up 6 bases and J gave up 1 base; unmatched junction bases: 8. Germline CDR1 is DFQATT and CDR2 is SNEGSKA (reference sequence). The CDR3, as DNA: TGCAGTGCCCCTCGACAGGGGCTTTCCTACGAGCAGTACTTC. Translated: CSAPRQGLSYEQYF.

The sample holds many counts of this clonotype. The rearrangement joins TRBV27 to TRBJ1-4, with no clear D. V was cut by 8 bases and J by 0 bases, with 7 bases left in between. Germline V gives CDR1 MNHEY, CDR2 SMNVEV (reference sequence). The CDR3 sequence is 13 residues long. The CDR3 DNA reads as TGTGCCAGCCCCCGAGCAACTAATGAAAAACTGTTTTTT. Translating it yields CASPRATNEKLFF.

This clonotype was picked up many times. The V gene is TRBV27, the J gene TRBJ2-7, with D perhaps being TRBD1 or TRBD2 (7 bases each). The CDR3 consists of 14 residues. V was clipped by 2 bases and J by 5 bases, with 13 bases between them. Per germline, CDR1 MNHEY and CDR2 SMNVEV (reference sequence). CDR3 sequence reads: CASSLVRGGHEQYF. CDR3 nucleotides: TGTGCCAGCAGTTTAGTCAGGGGGGGACACGAGCAGTACTTC.

The chain joins TRBV5-6 to TRBJ2-7; 9 bases are a match to TRBD1. J lost 4 bases, V lost 4 bases, and 9 bases had no gene match. Germline V lookup: CDR1 SGHDT, CDR2 YYEEEE. The CDR3 runs to 15 residues. CDR3 nucleotides: TGTGCCAGCAGCCCAAGTCCGGGACAGGGTTACGAGCAGTACTTC. The encoded protein is CASSPSPGQGYEQYF.

This chain uses TRBV7-2 with TRBJ1-4, with D possibly TRBD1 on 5 matching bases. Germline lookup yields CDR1 SGHTA and CDR2 FQGNSA. Trimming cost V 4 bases and J 10 bases, with 13 bases left between them. The CDR3 has 13 residues. The CDR3 reads CASSSSGSGKLFF. Written as DNA, the CDR3 is TGTGCCAGCAGCTCGTCAGGGAGTGGAAAACTGTTTTTT.

This clonotype was counted ten times or more. This rearrangement joins TRBV19 to TRBJ1-4, with a possible D match to TRBD1 (6 bases). Germline assignment: CDR1 LNHDA and CDR2 SQIVND (reference sequence). With 8 bases removed from V and 5 bases from J, the gap between germline ends came to 12 bases. The CDR3 covers 13 residues. This CDR3 reads CASAPGANEKLFF. In DNA form, the CDR3 reads TGTGCCAGTGCCCCGGGGGCGAATGAAAAACTGTTTTTT.

This clonotype was counted at least ten times. The chain is built from TRBV20-1 and TRBJ2-1; TRBD1 or TRBD2 may be the D gene (5 bases each). CDR3 length equals 15 residues. Looked up from germline, CDR1 is DFQATT and CDR2 is SNEGSKA (reference sequence). V was cut by 0 bases and J by 7 bases, with 16 bases left in between. CDR3 sequence: CSARDLRGGWNEQFF. CDR3 sequence (DNA): TGCAGTGCTAGAGATCTTCGGGGCGGTTGGAATGAGCAGTTCTTC.

The chain is built from TRBV20-1 and TRBJ1-5, with TRBD1 identical over 8 bases. Trimming took 5 bases from V and 6 from J; bases not matched to a gene: 3. This CDR3 has 12 amino acids. Germline V gives CDR1 DFQATT, CDR2 SNEGSKA (reference sequence). DNA for the CDR3: TGCAGTGCTTACAGGGGGGGTCAGCCCCAGCATTTT. Translation gives CSAYRGGQPQHF.

The sample holds many counts of this clonotype. This rearrangement joins TRBV19 to TRBJ2-2; D perhaps matches TRBD1 (5 bases). Germline CDR1 reads LNHDA; CDR2 reads SQIVND (reference sequence). The CDR3 covers 15 residues. The V end was cut by 1 base, the J end by 4 bases, with 10 bases between. CDR3 amino acids: CASSIGPGLTGELFF. Written as DNA, the CDR3 is TGTGCCAGTAGTATAGGCCCAGGGCTCACCGGGGAGCTGTTTTTT. The entire variable domain, with the rest obtained from reference TRBV19 and TRBJ2-2, is as follows: DGGITQSPKYLFRKEGQNVTLSCEQNLNHDAMYWYRQDPGQGLRLIYYSQIVNDFQKGDIAEGYSVSREKKESFPLTVTSAQKNPTAFYLCASSIGPGLTGELFFGEGSRLTVL.

This clonotype was detected many times. The rearrangement links TRBV15 to TRBJ1-5; D gene ambiguous. The length of the CDR3 is 15 residues. V was clipped by 1 base and J by 4 bases, with 11 bases between them. Germline CDR1 reads LNHNV; CDR2 reads YYDKDF (reference sequence). Here the CDR3 reads CATSRVGVKNQPQHF. For the CDR3, the DNA is TGTGCCACCAGCAGAGTTGGGGTTAAGAATCAGCCCCAGCATTTT. The whole variable domain, filled in from reference TRBV15 and TRBJ1-5, reads DAMVIQNPRYQVTQFGKPVTLSCSQTLNHNVMYWYQQKSSQAPKLLFHYYDKDFNNEADTPDNFQSRRPNTSFCFLDIRSPGLGDTAMYLCATSRVGVKNQPQHFGDGTRLSIL.

This clonotype was detected a few times. V is TRBV30 and J is TRBJ1-2; 9 nucleotides line up with TRBD1. V dropped 5 bases and J dropped 5; count of bases not matched to a gene: 9. The length of the CDR3 is 14 residues. Germline V gene lookup returns CDR1 GTSNPN and CDR2 SVGIG (reference sequence). CDR3 in DNA: TGTGCCTGGGCCACTAGACAGGGGGAATATGGCTACACCTTC. This gives the protein CAWATRQGEYGYTF.